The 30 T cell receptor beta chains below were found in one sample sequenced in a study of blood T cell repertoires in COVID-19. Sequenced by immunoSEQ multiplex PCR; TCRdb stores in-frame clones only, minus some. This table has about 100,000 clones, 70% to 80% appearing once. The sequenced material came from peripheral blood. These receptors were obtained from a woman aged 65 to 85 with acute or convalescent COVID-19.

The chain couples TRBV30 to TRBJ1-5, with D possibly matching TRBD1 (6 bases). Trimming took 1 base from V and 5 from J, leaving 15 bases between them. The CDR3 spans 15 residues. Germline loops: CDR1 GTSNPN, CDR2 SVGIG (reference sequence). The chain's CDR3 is CAWSGDTSGHQPQHF. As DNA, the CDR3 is TGTGCCTGGAGTGGGGACACCTCAGGCCATCAGCCCCAGCATTTT.

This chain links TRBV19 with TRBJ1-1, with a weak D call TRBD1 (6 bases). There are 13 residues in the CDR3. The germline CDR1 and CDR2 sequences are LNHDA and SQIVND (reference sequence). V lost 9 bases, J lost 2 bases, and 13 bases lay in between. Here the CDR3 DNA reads TGTGCCAGCTCAACAGGGAGAAACACTGAAGCTTTCTTT. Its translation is CASSTGRNTEAFF.

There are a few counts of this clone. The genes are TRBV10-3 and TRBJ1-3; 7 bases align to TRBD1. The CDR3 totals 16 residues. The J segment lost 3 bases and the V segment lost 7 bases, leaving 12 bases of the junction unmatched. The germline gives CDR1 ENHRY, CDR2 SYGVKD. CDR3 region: CAIMGINRGDGNTIYF. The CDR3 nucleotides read TGTGCCATCATGGGAATTAACAGGGGTGATGGAAACACCATATATTTT.

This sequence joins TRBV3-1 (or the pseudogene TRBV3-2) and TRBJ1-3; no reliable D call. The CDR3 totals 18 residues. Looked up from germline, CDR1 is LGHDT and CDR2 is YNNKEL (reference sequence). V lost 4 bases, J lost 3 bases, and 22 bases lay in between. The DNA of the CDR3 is TGTGCCAGCAGCCCTGGCGGATTTCGGGTCGAAAATGGAAACACCATATATTTT. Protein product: CASSPGGFRVENGNTIYF.

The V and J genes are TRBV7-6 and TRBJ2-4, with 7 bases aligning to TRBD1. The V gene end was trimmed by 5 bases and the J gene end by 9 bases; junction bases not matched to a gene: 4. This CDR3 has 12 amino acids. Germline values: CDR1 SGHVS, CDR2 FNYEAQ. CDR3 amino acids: CASSDTGAIQYF. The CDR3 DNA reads TGTGCCAGCAGCGATACAGGGGCCATTCAGTACTTC.

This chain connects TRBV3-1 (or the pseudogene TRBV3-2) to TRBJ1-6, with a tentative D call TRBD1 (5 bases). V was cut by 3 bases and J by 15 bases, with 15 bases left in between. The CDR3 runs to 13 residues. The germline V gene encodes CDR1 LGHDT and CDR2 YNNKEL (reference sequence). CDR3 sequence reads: CASSHTDILILHF. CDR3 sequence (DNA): TGTGCCAGCAGCCACACGGACATCCTCATCCTCCACTTT.

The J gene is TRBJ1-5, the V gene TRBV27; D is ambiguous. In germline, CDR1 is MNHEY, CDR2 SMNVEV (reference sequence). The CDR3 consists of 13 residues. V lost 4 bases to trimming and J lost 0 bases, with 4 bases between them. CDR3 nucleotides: TGTGCCAGCAGTTCCCTTAGCAATCAGCCCCAGCATTTT. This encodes CASSSLSNQPQHF.

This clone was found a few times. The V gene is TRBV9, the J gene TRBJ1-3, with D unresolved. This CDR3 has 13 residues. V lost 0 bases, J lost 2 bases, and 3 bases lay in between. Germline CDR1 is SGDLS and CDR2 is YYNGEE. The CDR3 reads CASSVATGNTIYF. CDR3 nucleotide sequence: TGTGCCAGCAGCGTAGCTACTGGAAACACCATATATTTT.

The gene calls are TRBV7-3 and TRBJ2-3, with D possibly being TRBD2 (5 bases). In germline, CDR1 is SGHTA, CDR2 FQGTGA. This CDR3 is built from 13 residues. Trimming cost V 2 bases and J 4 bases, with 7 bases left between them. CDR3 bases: TGTGCCAGCAGCTTACGGGGTGCAGATACGCAGTATTTT. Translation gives CASSLRGADTQYF. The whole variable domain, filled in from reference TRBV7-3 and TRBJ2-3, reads GAGVSQTPSNKVTEKGKYVELRCDPISGHTALYWYRQSLGQGPEFLIYFQGTGAADDSGLPNDRFFAVRPEGSVSTLKIQRTERGDSAVYLCASSLRGADTQYFGPGTRLTVL.

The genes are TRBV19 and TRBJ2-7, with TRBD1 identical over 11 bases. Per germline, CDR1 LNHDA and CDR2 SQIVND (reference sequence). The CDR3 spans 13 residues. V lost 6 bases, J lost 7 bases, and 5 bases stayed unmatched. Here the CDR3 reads CASSGQGAREQYV. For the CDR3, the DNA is TGTGCCAGTAGCGGACAGGGGGCGCGGGAGCAGTACGTC.

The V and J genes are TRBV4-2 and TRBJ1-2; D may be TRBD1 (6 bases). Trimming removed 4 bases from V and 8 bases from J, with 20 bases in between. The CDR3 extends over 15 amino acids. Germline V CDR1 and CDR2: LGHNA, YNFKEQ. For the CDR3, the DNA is TGTGCCAGCAGCCTAGCACAACAGGGCGTCAACGGCTACACCTTC. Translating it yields CASSLAQQGVNGYTF.

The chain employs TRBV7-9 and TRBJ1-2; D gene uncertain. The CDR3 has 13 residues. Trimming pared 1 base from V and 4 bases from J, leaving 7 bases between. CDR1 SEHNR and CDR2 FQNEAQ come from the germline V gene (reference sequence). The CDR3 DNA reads TGTGCCAGCAGCTTAGGGGCAGCCTATGGCTACACCTTC. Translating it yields CASSLGAAYGYTF.

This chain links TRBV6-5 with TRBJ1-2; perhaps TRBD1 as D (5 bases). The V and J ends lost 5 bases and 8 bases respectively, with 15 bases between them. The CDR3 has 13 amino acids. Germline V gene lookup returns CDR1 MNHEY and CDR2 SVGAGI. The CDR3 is CASSSTGREGYTF. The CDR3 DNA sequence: TGTGCCAGCAGTAGCACTGGCAGGGAAGGCTACACCTTC.

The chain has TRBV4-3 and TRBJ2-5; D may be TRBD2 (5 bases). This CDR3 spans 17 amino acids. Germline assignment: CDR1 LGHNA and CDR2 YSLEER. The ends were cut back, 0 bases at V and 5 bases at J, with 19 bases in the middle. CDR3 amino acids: CASSQEILVGVGETQYF. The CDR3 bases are TGCGCCAGCAGCCAAGAAATCTTGGTCGGGGTTGGCGAGACCCAGTACTTC.

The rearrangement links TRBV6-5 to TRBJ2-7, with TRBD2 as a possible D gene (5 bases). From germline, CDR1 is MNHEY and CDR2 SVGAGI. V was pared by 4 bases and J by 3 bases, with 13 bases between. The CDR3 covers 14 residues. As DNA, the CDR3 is TGTGCCAGCAGTTTTGAACGGGGTTTCTACGAGCAGTACTTC. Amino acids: CASSFERGFYEQYF.

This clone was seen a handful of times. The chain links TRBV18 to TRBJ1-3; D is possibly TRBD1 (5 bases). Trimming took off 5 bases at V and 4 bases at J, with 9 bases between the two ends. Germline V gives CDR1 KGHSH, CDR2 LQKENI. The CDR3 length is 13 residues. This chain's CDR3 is CASSSGLGNTIYF. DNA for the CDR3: TGTGCCAGCTCATCGGGACTGGGAAACACCATATATTTT.

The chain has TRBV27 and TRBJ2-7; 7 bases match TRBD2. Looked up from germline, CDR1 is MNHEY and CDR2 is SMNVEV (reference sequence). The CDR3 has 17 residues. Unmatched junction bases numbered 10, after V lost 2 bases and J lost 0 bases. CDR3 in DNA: TGTGCCAGCAGTTTAATTAAGGGCGGGGGTAGCTCCTACGAGCAGTACTTC. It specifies CASSLIKGGGSSYEQYF.

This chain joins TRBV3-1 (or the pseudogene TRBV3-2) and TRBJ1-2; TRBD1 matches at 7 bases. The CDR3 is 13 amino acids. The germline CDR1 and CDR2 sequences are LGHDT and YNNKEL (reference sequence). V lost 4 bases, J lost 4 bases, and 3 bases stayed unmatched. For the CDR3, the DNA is TGTGCCAGCAGCCCGGGACAGTTCTATGGCTACACCTTC. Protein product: CASSPGQFYGYTF.

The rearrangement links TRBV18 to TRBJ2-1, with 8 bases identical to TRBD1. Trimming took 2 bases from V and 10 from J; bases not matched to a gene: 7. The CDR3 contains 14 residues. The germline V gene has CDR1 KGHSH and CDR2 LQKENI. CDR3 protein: CASSPRQGASEQFF. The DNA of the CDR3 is TGTGCCAGCTCACCAAGGCAGGGGGCTAGCGAGCAGTTCTTC.

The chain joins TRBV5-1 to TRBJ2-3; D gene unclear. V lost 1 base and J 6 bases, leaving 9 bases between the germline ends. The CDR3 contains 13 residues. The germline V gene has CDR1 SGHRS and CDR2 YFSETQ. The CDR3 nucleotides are TGCGCCAGCAGCTTGCCTAGTTCGGATACGCAGTATTTT. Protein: CASSLPSSDTQYF.

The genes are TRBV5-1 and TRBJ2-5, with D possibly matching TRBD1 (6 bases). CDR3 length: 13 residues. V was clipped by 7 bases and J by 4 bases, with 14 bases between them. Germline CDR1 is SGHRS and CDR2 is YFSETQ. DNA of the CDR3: TGCGCCAGCCAACAGGGAACGAGAGAGACCCAGTACTTC. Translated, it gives CASQQGTRETQYF.

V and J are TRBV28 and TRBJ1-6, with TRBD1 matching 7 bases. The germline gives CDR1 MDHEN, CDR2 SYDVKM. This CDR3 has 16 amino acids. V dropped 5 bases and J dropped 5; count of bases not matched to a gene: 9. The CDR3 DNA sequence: TGTGCCAGCAGTAACCCCCGGACAGGAAATAATTCACCCCTCCACTTT. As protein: CASSNPRTGNNSPLHF.

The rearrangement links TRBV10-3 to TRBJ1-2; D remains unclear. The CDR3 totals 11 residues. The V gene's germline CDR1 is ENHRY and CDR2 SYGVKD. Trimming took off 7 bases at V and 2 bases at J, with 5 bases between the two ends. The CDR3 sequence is CAIISNYGYTF. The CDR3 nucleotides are TGTGCCATCATCTCCAACTATGGCTACACCTTC.

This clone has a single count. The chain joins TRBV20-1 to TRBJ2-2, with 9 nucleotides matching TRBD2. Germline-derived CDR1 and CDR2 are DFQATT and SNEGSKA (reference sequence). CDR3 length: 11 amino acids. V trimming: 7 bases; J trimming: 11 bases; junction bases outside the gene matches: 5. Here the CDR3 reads CSVSGGPELFF. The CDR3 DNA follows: TGCAGTGTCAGCGGGGGGCCCGAGCTGTTTTTT.

CDR3 residues: CAISEDRAGIGAFF. In DNA form, the CDR3 reads TGTGCCATCAGTGAGGATAGGGCAGGGATAGGGGCTTTCTTT. The gene calls are TRBV10-3 and TRBJ1-1; possible D gene TRBD1, 5 bases. This CDR3 spans 14 amino acids. Per the germline V gene, CDR1 is ENHRY and CDR2 is SYGVKD. V lost 2 bases and J lost 11, with 18 bases in between.

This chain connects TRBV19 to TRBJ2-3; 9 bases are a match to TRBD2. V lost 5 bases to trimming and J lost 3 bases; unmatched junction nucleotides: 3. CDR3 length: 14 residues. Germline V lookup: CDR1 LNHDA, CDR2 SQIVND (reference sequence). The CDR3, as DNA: TGTGCCAGTAGTCTCCTAGCGGGGACAGATACGCAGTATTTT. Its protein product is CASSLLAGTDTQYF.

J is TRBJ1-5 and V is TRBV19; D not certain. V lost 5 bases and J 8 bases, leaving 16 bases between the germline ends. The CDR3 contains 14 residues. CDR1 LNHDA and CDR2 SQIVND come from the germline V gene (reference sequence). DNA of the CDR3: TGTGCCAGTAGTGCCTCGGCGGATACGGAGCCCCAGCATTTT. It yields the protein CASSASADTEPQHF.

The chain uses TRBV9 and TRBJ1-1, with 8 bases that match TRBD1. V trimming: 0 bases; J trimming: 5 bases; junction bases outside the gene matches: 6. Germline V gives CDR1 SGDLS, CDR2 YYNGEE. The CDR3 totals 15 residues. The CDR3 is CASSVGQGARTEAFF. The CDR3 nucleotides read TGTGCCAGCAGCGTAGGGCAGGGGGCGCGGACTGAAGCTTTCTTT. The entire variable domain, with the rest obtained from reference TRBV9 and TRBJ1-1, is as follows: DSGVTQTPKHLITATGQRVTLRCSPRSGDLSVYWYQQSLDQGLQFLIQYYNGEERAKGNILERFSAQQFPDLHSELNLSSLELGDSALYFCASSVGQGARTEAFFGQGTRLTVV.

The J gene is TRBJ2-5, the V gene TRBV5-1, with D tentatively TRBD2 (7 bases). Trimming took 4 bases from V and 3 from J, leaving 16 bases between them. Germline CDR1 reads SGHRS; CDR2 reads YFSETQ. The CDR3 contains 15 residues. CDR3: CASSVSGGREETQYF. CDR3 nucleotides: TGCGCCAGCAGCGTATCCGGGGGGCGGGAAGAGACCCAGTACTTC.

The CDR3 region is CASSQLSGGREQFF. In DNA form, the CDR3 reads TGTGCCAGCAGCCAACTTAGCGGGGGGAGGGAGCAGTTCTTC. This rearrangement joins TRBV3-1 (or the pseudogene TRBV3-2) to TRBJ2-1; TRBD2 matches 10 bases. In germline, CDR1 is LGHDT, CDR2 YNNKEL (reference sequence). Germline trimming cut 2 bases from V and 10 bases from J; bases unmatched to any gene: 5. CDR3 size: 14 residues.